The rows below give T cell receptor beta chains drawn from one sample of a study of T cell repertoires in cytomegalovirus infection. TCRdb re-called the reads through MiXCR, storing one row per CDR3 protein. This sample yields about 490,000 distinct CDR3 sequences, of which less than 30% are seen a single time; about 13% belongs to the top ten. Sequenced input: PBMCs. The origin of the receptors is a human donor in good health (CMV status not recorded). Some clones in this sample may be carry-over from other donors' samples. CDR3s include the opening cysteine and the closing phenylalanine or tryptophan. The D gene is left open where the match is weak. A clone size is listed for some rows: how often the clone was seen (once, few, many), or a class if it is expanded.

j_call clone_size v_call d_call cdr3_aa cdr3_nt
TRBJ1-3 many TRBV7-6 - CASSPQDTSSGNTIYF TGTGCCAGCAGCCCCCAGGACACAAGCTCTGGAAACACCATATATTTT
TRBJ1-6 - TRBV10-3 TRBD1 CAISDRDSRLALHF TGTGCCATCAGTGACCGGGACAGCCGGCTGGCCCTCCACTTT
TRBJ1-5 once TRBV20-1 - CSARTSNQPQHF TGCAGTGCGCGCACAAGCAATCAGCCCCAGCATTTT
TRBJ2-1 many TRBV12-3/TRBV12-4 - CASSLGLDNEQFF TGTGCCAGCAGTTTGGGTTTGGACAATGAGCAGTTCTTC
TRBJ1-4 - TRBV4-1 - CASSQAGGEKKLFF TGCGCCAGCAGCCAAGCCGGGGGCGAGAAAAAACTGTTTTTT
TRBJ2-7 - TRBV7-9 - CASSSETTTYEQYF TGTGCCAGCAGCTCAGAGACTACCACCTACGAGCAGTACTTC
TRBJ2-2 many TRBV7-2 - CASSWSSGTGELFF TGTGCCAGCAGCTGGTCGAGCGGGACCGGGGAGCTGTTTTTT
TRBJ1-5 - TRBV15 - CATSRGGTINQPQHF TGTGCCACCAGCAGAGGAGGCACGATTAATCAGCCCCAGCATTTT
TRBJ2-2 - TRBV19 - CASSSGRSYTGELFF TGTGCCAGTAGTTCTGGGAGAAGTTACACCGGGGAGCTGTTTTTT
TRBJ1-1 few TRBV29-1 - CSVVHRGTRGTEAFF TGCAGCGTTGTGCATCGAGGAACCCGGGGAACTGAAGCTTTCTTT
TRBJ1-1 few TRBV6-2/TRBV6-3 - CASSYGASNTEAFF TGTGCCAGCAGTTATGGGGCCTCGAACACTGAAGCTTTCTTT
TRBJ2-5 - TRBV7-9 - CASSHAEHVGGLETQYF TGTGCCAGCAGCCACGCTGAACACGTGGGGGGCCTGGAGACCCAGTACTTC
TRBJ2-7 few TRBV27 TRBD2 CASTGGGGSYEQYF TGTGCCAGTACGGGGGGGGGCGGCTCCTACGAGCAGTACTTC
TRBJ1-5 many TRBV19 - CASSLLTRYNQPQHF TGTGCCAGTAGTCTACTGACCAGATACAATCAGCCCCAGCATTTT
TRBJ1-1 few TRBV19 - CASSTASAGAFF TGTGCCAGTAGTACCGCGTCCGCTGGCGCTTTCTTT
TRBJ2-1 few TRBV7-8 TRBD1 CASSDGQGYEQFF TGTGCCAGCAGCGATGGACAGGGTTATGAGCAGTTCTTC
TRBJ2-7 - TRBV19 TRBD2 CASSHRLAGGTYEQYF TGTGCCAGTAGCCATCGCCTAGCGGGAGGGACCTACGAGCAGTACTTC
TRBJ2-1 - TRBV6-2/TRBV6-3 - CASSYLAPGRGEQFF TGTGCCAGCAGTTATTTAGCGCCAGGCCGAGGCGAGCAGTTCTTC